This TCR beta chain stems from a study of CD8+ T cells in alopecia areata. Trimming shortened V by 4 bases and J by 3 bases, and 9 bases separated the two germline ends. The CDR3 runs to 13 residues. CDR1 and CDR2 from the germline V gene are SGHAT and FQNNGV. Sorting of CD4+ and CD8+ T cells was performed on PBMCs. cDNA reverse transcribed from extracted RNA served as the sequencing template. Only in-frame clones appear in the TCRdb table, and some are missing; sequencing was by immunoSEQ multiplex PCR. The sample includes around 150,000 clones, 55% of them seen just once. General study results and limits: Scalp repertoires also include resident alphabeta T cells from normal skin.

With respect to this clone: Its antigen is still unknown.

This chain connects TRBV11-2 to TRBJ2-5; D call uncertain. The TCR sequence derives from a human donor in good health. Source material: CD4+ T cells sorted from blood. CDR3 nucleotide sequence: TGTGCCAGCAGCTCACGGGTGGAAGAGACCCAGTACTTC. Translation: CASSSRVEETQYF.